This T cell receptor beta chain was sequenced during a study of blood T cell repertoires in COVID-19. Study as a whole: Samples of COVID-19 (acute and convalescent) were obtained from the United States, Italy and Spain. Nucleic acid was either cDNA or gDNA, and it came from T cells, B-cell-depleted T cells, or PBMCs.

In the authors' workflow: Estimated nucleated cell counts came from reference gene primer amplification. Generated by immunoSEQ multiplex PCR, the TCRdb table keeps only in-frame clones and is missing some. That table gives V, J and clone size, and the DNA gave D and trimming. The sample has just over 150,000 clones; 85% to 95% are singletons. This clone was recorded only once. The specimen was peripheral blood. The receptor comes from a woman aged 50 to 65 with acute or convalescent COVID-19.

CDR3 sequence (DNA): TGTGCCAGCAGCTCGGACAGGTTTGGTCAGCCCCAGCATTTT. This encodes CASSSDRFGQPQHF. The chain has TRBV5-5 and TRBJ1-5, with 7 bases fitting TRBD1. With V trimmed by 3 bases and J by 6 bases, 6 bases remained unmatched. Germline V gene sequence: CDR1 SGHKS, CDR2 YYEKEE (reference sequence). This CDR3 spans 14 amino acids.